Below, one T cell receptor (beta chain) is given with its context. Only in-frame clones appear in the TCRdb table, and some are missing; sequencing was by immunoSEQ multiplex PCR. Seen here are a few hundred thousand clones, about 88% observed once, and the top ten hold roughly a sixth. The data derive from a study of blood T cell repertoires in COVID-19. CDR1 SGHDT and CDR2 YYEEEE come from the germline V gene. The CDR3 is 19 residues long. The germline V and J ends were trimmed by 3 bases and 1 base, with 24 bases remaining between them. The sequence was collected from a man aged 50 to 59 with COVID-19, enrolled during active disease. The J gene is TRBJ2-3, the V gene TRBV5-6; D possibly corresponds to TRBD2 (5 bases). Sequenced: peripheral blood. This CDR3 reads CASSSTGIPHPAGTDTQYF. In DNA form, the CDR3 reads TGTGCCAGCAGCTCGACCGGGATCCCCCACCCCGCGGGCACAGATACGCAGTATTTT.